Each of the 20 T cell receptor beta chains below was sequenced from the same sample in a study of T cells in localized non-small cell lung cancer. Sequencing used immunoSEQ multiplex PCR; TCRdb keeps in-frame clones, though not all of them. There are roughly 84,000 clones in the sample; more than 75% occur only once, and 20% to 25% lies in the top ten. The sample here was peripheral blood, taken before any cancer treatment. The receptors stem from a woman aged 35-75 years with stage I squamous cell lung carcinoma.

This clone has just a few counts. V gene TRBV6-5 combines with J gene TRBJ2-1; 10 bases align to TRBD2. The CDR3 runs 14 residues. Trimming took 7 bases from V and 8 from J; bases not matched to a gene: 8. CDR1 and CDR2 (germline): MNHEY, SVGAGI. CDR3 DNA sequence: TGTGCCAGCACTAGCGGGGGCGAGTCGGATGAGCAGTTCTTC. This encodes CASTSGGESDEQFF.

The chain couples TRBV19 to TRBJ1-5; D remains ambiguous. Germline values: CDR1 LNHDA, CDR2 SQIVND (reference sequence). The CDR3 loop spans 13 amino acids. The ends were cut back, 10 bases at V and 7 bases at J, with 17 bases in the middle. This CDR3 reads CATTRGDGQPQHF. CDR3 nucleotide sequence: TGTGCCACCACCCGCGGGGATGGGCAGCCCCAGCATTTT.

This sequence joins TRBV18 and TRBJ1-5, with a tentative D call TRBD1 (6 bases). Germline CDR1 and CDR2: KGHSH and LQKENI. The CDR3 extends over 15 amino acids. The V end lost 3 bases, the J end lost 1 base, and 10 bases lay between the germline ends. CDR3 coding DNA: TGTGCCAGCTCACCGGGGGGCGGCAGCAATCAGCCCCAGCATTTT. The encoded protein is CASSPGGGSNQPQHF.

CDR3 protein: CASSAGPTGLGAQYF. In nucleotides, the CDR3 is TGTGCCAGCAGCGCTGGACCAACAGGGCTCGGGGCCCAGTACTTC. The rearrangement uses TRBV9 and TRBJ2-5; D is perhaps TRBD1 (6 bases). CDR3 length: 15 amino acids. Between the trimmed V and J ends, which lost 3 bases and 9 bases, there was a span of 21 bases. Germline V CDR1 and CDR2: SGDLS, YYNGEE.

This chain links TRBV23-1 with TRBJ2-2; 7 positions agree with TRBD2. TRBV23-1 has ORF status, its function being uncertain. Trimming removed 0 bases from V and 9 bases from J; junction bases left unmatched: 10. The CDR3 contains 16 residues. CDR3 sequence (DNA): TGCGCCAGCAGTCAATCTCGGCTACGGGACTACCGGGAGCTGTTTTTT. Its protein product is CASSQSRLRDYRELFF.

This clone appeared a single time. The chain recombines TRBV6-6 with TRBJ2-2, with TRBD1 matching over 7 bases. V shed 6 bases, J shed 4 bases, and the junction held 11 bases outside the gene matches. Germline values: CDR1 MNHNY, CDR2 SVGAGI (reference sequence). The CDR3 spans 16 residues. The CDR3: CASSEPGQFPTGELFF. CDR3 nucleotide sequence: TGTGCCAGCAGCGAGCCGGGACAGTTCCCCACCGGGGAGCTGTTTTTT.

The V gene is TRBV5-1, the J gene TRBJ1-4, with D hard to call. Per germline, CDR1 SGHRS and CDR2 YFSETQ. V shed 4 bases and J shed 2 bases, with 12 bases lying between them. This CDR3 has 15 residues. CDR3 amino acids: CASSAVGSTNEKLFF. The CDR3 DNA follows: TGCGCCAGCAGCGCGGTAGGGTCGACTAATGAAAAACTGTTTTTT.

This rearrangement joins TRBV2 to TRBJ2-1; D gene ambiguous. The V end lost 4 bases, the J end lost 7 bases, and 11 bases lay between the germline ends. This CDR3 comprises 13 residues. The germline CDR1 and CDR2 sequences are SNHLY and FYNNEI. CDR3 loop: CASSGRWRNEQFF. CDR3 coding DNA: TGTGCCAGCAGTGGACGATGGAGAAATGAGCAGTTCTTC.

The chain recombines TRBV5-1 with TRBJ2-7, with TRBD1 identical over 11 bases. The V and J ends lost 4 bases and 6 bases, in that order; junction bases with no gene match: 6. The CDR3 has 14 amino acids. Germline V gene lookup returns CDR1 SGHRS and CDR2 YFSETQ. CDR3 bases: TGCGCCAGCAGCGGGACAGGGGGAAGCCTCGAGCAGTACTTC. Translating it yields CASSGTGGSLEQYF.

This chain's CDR3 is CASSPAQGVTDTQYF. CDR3 DNA: TGTGCCAGCAGCCCTGCTCAGGGAGTTACAGATACGCAGTATTTT. The chain employs TRBV7-8 and TRBJ2-3; the D gene could be TRBD1 or TRBD2 (5 bases each). This CDR3 spans 15 amino acids. V was trimmed by 5 bases and J by 3 bases, leaving 15 bases between them. CDR1 and CDR2 (germline): SGHVS, FQNEAQ.

This chain uses TRBV6-6 with TRBJ2-3, with 11 nucleotides matching TRBD2. This CDR3 has 16 amino acids. The germline CDR1 and CDR2 sequences are MNHNY and SVGAGI (reference sequence). Trimming removed 6 bases from V and 4 bases from J; junction bases left unmatched: 9. The CDR3 sequence is CASRRNSGGASDTQYF. CDR3 bases: TGTGCCAGCAGACGAAATAGCGGGGGGGCATCAGATACGCAGTATTTT.

This chain connects TRBV30 to TRBJ2-3, with TRBD2 matching 7 bases. The CDR3 has 13 amino acids. Trimming cost V 8 bases and J 2 bases; bases outside gene matches: 7. CDR1 and CDR2 from the germline V gene are GTSNPN and SVGIG (reference sequence). CDR3 sequence reads: CARLAGSTDTQYF. CDR3 DNA sequence: TGTGCCCGGTTAGCGGGCTCCACAGATACGCAGTATTTT.

This clone is a singleton in its sample. The chain is built from TRBV2 and TRBJ1-5; TRBD1 aligns across 7 bases. Looked up from germline, CDR1 is SNHLY and CDR2 is FYNNEI. The J segment lost 6 bases and the V segment lost 5 bases, leaving 7 bases of the junction unmatched. The CDR3 sequence is 14 residues long. The CDR3 coding sequence is TGTGCCAGCAGTCCGACAGGGAGGGGTCAGCCCCAGCATTTT. Protein product: CASSPTGRGQPQHF.

The V gene is TRBV5-1, the J gene TRBJ1-1; D remains ambiguous. Germline lookup yields CDR1 SGHRS and CDR2 YFSETQ. The germline V and J ends were trimmed by 0 bases and 0 bases, with 9 bases remaining between them. This CDR3 contains 15 residues. CDR3 in DNA: TGCGCCAGCAGCTTGGACGGACGGATGAACACTGAAGCTTTCTTT. Translation gives CASSLDGRMNTEAFF.

J is TRBJ2-1 and V is TRBV9, with 9 bases identical to TRBD1. The germline V gene has CDR1 SGDLS and CDR2 YYNGEE. After removal of 3 bases from V and 15 bases from J, the junction contained 13 bases not matched to a gene. The length of the CDR3 is 14 residues. CDR3 residues: CASSAGTGLVSLFF. The CDR3 DNA is TGTGCCAGCAGCGCCGGGACAGGGTTAGTAAGCCTGTTCTTC.

The chain employs TRBV6-1 and TRBJ2-2; D is possibly TRBD2 (5 bases). This CDR3 region has 14 residues. Per the germline V gene, CDR1 is MNHNS and CDR2 is SASEGT. Trimming stripped 1 base from V and 4 bases from J, with 7 bases between. CDR3 residues: CASSEEGVTGELFF. The CDR3 nucleotides are TGTGCCAGCAGTGAAGAGGGAGTCACCGGGGAGCTGTTTTTT.

This chain uses TRBV12-5 with TRBJ1-3; maybe TRBD1 (6 bases). Per germline, CDR1 LGHNT and CDR2 FRNRAP. CDR3 length: 16 residues. Trimming removed 7 bases at V and 0 bases at J, with 16 bases between. CDR3 DNA: TGTGCTAGTGCCCTCGGGGGCCCGATCTCTGGAAACACCATATATTTT. Protein: CASALGGPISGNTIYF.

Of note for this clone: One end of the junction is discordant with germline, which a read error may explain. V gene TRBV7-7 combines with J gene TRBJ2-1; TRBD1 or TRBD2 may be the D gene (5 bases each). Germline loops: CDR1 SSHAT, CDR2 FNYEAQ (reference sequence). CDR3 length: 15 residues. The CDR3 loop reads CASSVTSGGHNEQFF. In DNA form, the CDR3 reads TGTGCTAGCAGCGTTACTAGTGGGGGACACAATGAGCAGTTCTTC.

The V gene is TRBV27, the J gene TRBJ2-3; possible D gene TRBD2, 6 bases. Germline CDR1 is MNHEY and CDR2 is SMNVEV (reference sequence). Trimming shortened V by 6 bases and J by 4 bases, and 11 bases separated the two germline ends. This CDR3 region has 13 residues. In DNA, the CDR3 is TGTGCCAGCAGAAGAACTAGCCCAGATACGCAGTATTTT. Translated: CASRRTSPDTQYF.

This sequence joins TRBV10-3 and TRBJ2-7; 10 bases map to TRBD2. Unmatched junction bases numbered 5, after V lost 7 bases and J lost 5 bases. This CDR3 region has 13 residues. From germline, CDR1 is ENHRY and CDR2 SYGVKD. In nucleotides, the CDR3 is TGTGCCATCATGAGCGGGGGGGCTGACGAGCAGTACTTC. Its translation: CAIMSGGADEQYF.